This T cell receptor (beta chain) was captured by sequencing in a study of shared clonotypes between healthy human individuals. General study points: The four-donor shared clonotypes exceeded non-shared clonotypes in generation probability, with non-shared ones scoring lower. Across a handful of donors, naive CD4 shared 5% to 5.5%, naive CD8 approximately 3.5%, memory CD4 roughly 2.5%, memory CD8 roughly 0.37%.

The V end was cut by 2 bases, the J end by 6 bases, with 19 bases between. The CDR3 length is 16 residues. Germline V gene sequence: CDR1 MNHEY, CDR2 SMNVEV (reference sequence). As regards this clone: The target antigen is unknown.

CD45RO-negative CD8 cells positively selected for CCR7 made up the naive population, which excluded terminally differentiated effector memory CD45RA+ cells. All of the donors resided in Nashville, Tennessee, and each was a Caucasian adult. Libraries were prepared by immunoSEQ multiplex PCR; TCRdb keeps only in-frame clonotypes and omits some of them. The sample gives around 1.9 million clones, about 93% of which show up once; under 2% is in the top ten. Material: naive CD8+ T cells from PBMCs. The J gene is TRBJ1-2, the V gene TRBV27, with D perhaps matching TRBD1 (6 bases). This TCR derives from a man between 18 and 29 years old in good health. Some clones in this sample may be carry-over from other donors' samples. CDR3 amino acids: CASSLKGWGGNNGYTF. The CDR3, as DNA: TGTGCCAGCAGTTTAAAGGGTTGGGGGGGCAACAATGGCTACACCTTC.